This T cell receptor beta chain was documented in a study of regulatory T cells in long-lasting Graves disease. This clonotype was picked up many times. Both iRepertoire HTBI primers and Arm-PCR of CDR3 regions were used to build the TCR beta libraries. In TCRdb, the multiplex PCR reads were re-called with MiXCR into one record per CDR3 protein. Among about 540,000 distinct CDR3 sequences, roughly 13% were seen once, and the ten largest hold roughly a tenth. There are 14 residues in the CDR3. CDR1 is SGHRS and CDR2 is YFSETQ in the germline V gene. Trimming cost V 0 bases and J 4 bases, with 10 bases left between them. The time point is: newly diagnosed GD, antithyroid drugs for less than 3 months. The TCR library used RNA extracted from PBMCs. The same data also contributed to another study, on T cells in Graves' hyperthyroidism and ophthalmopathy.

The TCR comes from a man aged 30 to 45 with Graves disease. The starting material was peripheral blood mononuclear cells (PBMCs), obtained at new diagnosis, from a patient treated with antithyroid drugs. The chain couples TRBV5-1 to TRBJ1-1, with D maybe TRBD1 (6 bases). CDR3 residues: CASSLEQGGTEAFF. In DNA form, the CDR3 reads TGCGCCAGCAGCTTGGAACAGGGCGGCACTGAAGCTTTCTTT.